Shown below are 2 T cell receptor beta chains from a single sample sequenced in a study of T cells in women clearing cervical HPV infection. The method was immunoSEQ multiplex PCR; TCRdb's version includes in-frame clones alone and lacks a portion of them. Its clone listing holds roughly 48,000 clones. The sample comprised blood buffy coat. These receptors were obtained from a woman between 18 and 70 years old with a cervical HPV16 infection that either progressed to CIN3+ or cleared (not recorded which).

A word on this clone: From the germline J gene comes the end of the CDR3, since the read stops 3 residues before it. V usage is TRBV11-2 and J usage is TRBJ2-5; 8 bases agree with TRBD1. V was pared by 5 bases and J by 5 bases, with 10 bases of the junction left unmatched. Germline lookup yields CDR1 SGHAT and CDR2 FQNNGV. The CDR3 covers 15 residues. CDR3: CASSPPDRGSETQYF. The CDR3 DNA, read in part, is TGTGCCAGCAGCCCACCAGACAGGGGCAGCGAGACC.

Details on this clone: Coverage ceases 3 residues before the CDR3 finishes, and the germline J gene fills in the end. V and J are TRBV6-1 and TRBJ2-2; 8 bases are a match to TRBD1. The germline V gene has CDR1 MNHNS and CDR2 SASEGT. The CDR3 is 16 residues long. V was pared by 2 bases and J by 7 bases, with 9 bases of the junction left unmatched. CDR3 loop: CASSERRGRSGGELFF. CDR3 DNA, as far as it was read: TGTGCCAGCAGTGAACGCAGGGGGCGCTCGGGCGGGGAG.